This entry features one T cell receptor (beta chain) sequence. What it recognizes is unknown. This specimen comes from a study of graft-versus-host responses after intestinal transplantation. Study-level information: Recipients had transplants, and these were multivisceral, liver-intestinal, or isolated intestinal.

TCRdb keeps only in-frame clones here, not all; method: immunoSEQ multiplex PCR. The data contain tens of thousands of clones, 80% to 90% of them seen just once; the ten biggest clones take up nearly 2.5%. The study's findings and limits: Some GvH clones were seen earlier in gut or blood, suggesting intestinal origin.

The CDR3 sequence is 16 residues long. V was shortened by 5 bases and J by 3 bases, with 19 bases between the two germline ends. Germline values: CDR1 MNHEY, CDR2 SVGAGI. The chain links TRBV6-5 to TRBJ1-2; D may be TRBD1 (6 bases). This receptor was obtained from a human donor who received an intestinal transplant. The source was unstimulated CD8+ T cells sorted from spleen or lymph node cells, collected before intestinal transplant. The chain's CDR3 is CASSHWTDLWDYGYTF. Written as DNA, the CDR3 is TGTGCCAGCAGTCACTGGACAGATTTATGGGACTATGGCTACACCTTC.